This is a list of T cell receptor beta chains from one sample in a study of PD-1 blockade in classical Hodgkin lymphoma. Clones were read by immunoSEQ multiplex PCR, and TCRdb kept only the in-frame ones, dropping some. Of 100,000 or so clones listed, 75% to 90% are singletons. The source was peripheral blood mononuclear cells (PBMCs), collected before the second cycle of nivolumab. These receptors came from a human donor with classical Hodgkin lymphoma. Both conserved end residues are part of each CDR3. D genes are given only for firm matches. Only some rows state a clone size, as once, few, many or a class for expanded clones.

TRBD1	TRBJ2-5	TRBV28	.	CASSLTRTGGETQYF	TGTGCCAGCAGTTTAACTCGGACAGGGGGTGAGACCCAGTACTTC
.	TRBJ2-3	TRBV5-6	.	CASRETHPTDTQYF	TGTGCCAGCAGGGAGACACACCCCACAGATACGCAGTATTTT
TRBD2	TRBJ2-7	TRBV7-6	.	CASSPGTSSYEQYF	TGTGCCAGCAGCCCCGGGACTAGCTCCTACGAGCAGTACTTC
.	TRBJ2-5	TRBV15	.	CATSREGTRGPLQETQYF	TGTGCCACCAGCAGAGAAGGGACAAGGGGTCCCCTACAAGAGACCCAGTACTTC
TRBD2	TRBJ2-1	TRBV19	.	CASTPLGGGSYNEQFF	TGTGCCAGTACCCCCTTGGGGGGGGGCTCCTACAATGAGCAGTTCTTC
TRBD1	TRBJ1-1	TRBV10-3	few	CATGGTGSPEAFF	TGTGCCACTGGGGGGACAGGGAGTCCTGAAGCTTTCTTT
.	TRBJ1-5	TRBV10-3	few	CAISESGHYSNQPQHF	TGTGCCATCAGTGAGTCAGGGCATTATAGCAATCAGCCCCAGCATTTT
TRBD1	TRBJ1-5	TRBV27	once	CASSLIPRGLAQPQHF	TGTGCCAGCAGTTTAATCCCCAGGGGGCTAGCGCAGCCCCAGCATTTT
.	TRBJ1-5	TRBV28	.	CASSGSRDGQPQHF	TGTGCCAGCAGTGGGTCGAGGGACGGTCAGCCCCAGCATTTT
.	TRBJ2-2	TRBV5-6	.	CASSFPGVAGELFF	TGTGCCAGCAGTTTCCCAGGGGTGGCCGGGGAGCTGTTTTTT
.	TRBJ2-4	TRBV30	.	CAWSRETGPGKNIQYF	TGTGCCTGGAGTCGGGAAACGGGGCCCGGCAAAAACATTCAGTACTTC
.	TRBJ2-7	TRBV19	.	CASSYSAGYEQYF	TGTGCCAGTAGTTACAGCGCTGGCTACGAGCAGTACTTC
.	TRBJ1-2	TRBV13	.	CASSPGLYGYTF	TGTGCCAGCAGCCCGGGACTTTATGGCTACACCTTC
.	TRBJ1-1	TRBV5-6	.	CASCGYGKNTEAFF	TGTGCCAGCTGCGGGTACGGGAAGAACACTGAAGCTTTCTTT
TRBD2	TRBJ2-7	TRBV28	.	CASSSRTSGLAYEQYF	TGTGCCAGCAGTTCCCGGACTAGCGGGTTAGCCTACGAGCAGTACTTC
.	TRBJ2-7	TRBV9	.	CASSVASTSSYEQYF	TGTGCCAGCAGCGTAGCATCGACCAGCTCCTACGAGCAGTACTTC
TRBD1	TRBJ2-1	TRBV12-5	.	CASGSGQGGVDEQFF	TGTGCTAGTGGTAGTGGACAGGGAGGTGTAGATGAGCAGTTCTTC
TRBD1	TRBJ1-4	TRBV27	.	CASSSEGATNEKLFF	TGTGCCAGCAGTTCAGAGGGGGCGACTAATGAAAAACTGTTTTTT
.	TRBJ1-5	TRBV16	.	CASSPVGSSNQPQHF	TGTGCCAGCAGCCCCGTCGGCAGCTCCAATCAGCCCCAGCATTTT
.	TRBJ2-7	TRBV7-6	.	CASSLVSYEQYF	TGTGCCAGCAGCTTAGTCTCCTACGAGCAGTACTTC
TRBD1	TRBJ1-1	TRBV30	.	CAQQGLGNTEAFF	TGTGCCCAACAGGGGTTAGGAAACACTGAAGCTTTCTTT
.	TRBJ1-4	TRBV7-2	.	CASSRQLGEKLFF	TGTGCCAGCAGCCGACAGCTCGGGGAAAAACTGTTTTTT
TRBD2	TRBJ2-1	TRBV15	.	CATSRDPSGGQQFF	TGTGCCACCAGCAGAGACCCTTCGGGGGGGCAGCAGTTCTTC
TRBD1	TRBJ2-5	TRBV7-9	.	CASSSQGAGRETQYF	TGTGCCAGCAGCTCCCAGGGGGCTGGACGGGAGACCCAGTACTTC
.	TRBJ2-7	TRBV6-6	.	CASSYNSPYEQYF	TGTGCCAGCAGCTATAACTCGCCCTACGAGCAGTACTTC
.	TRBJ1-6	TRBV11-2	.	CASSQGGEPLHF	TGTGCCAGCAGCCAAGGGGGAGAACCCCTCCACTTT
.	TRBJ1-5	TRBV5-1	once	CASSFGSNQPQHF	TGCGCCAGCAGCTTCGGGAGCAATCAGCCCCAGCATTTT
TRBD1	TRBJ1-5	TRBV7-9	once	CASSLGWGQGVSNQPQHF	TGTGCCAGCAGCTTAGGGTGGGGACAGGGGGTAAGCAATCAGCCCCAGCATTTT
.	TRBJ2-7	TRBV28	.	CASSLIGYRAYEQYF	TGTGCCAGCAGTTTAATTGGTTACAGGGCATACGAGCAGTACTTC
.	TRBJ2-7	TRBV20-1	.	CSANAVYEQYF	TGCAGTGCTAATGCCGTATACGAGCAGTACTTC
.	TRBJ2-2	TRBV7-9	.	CASSILELFF	TGTGCCAGCAGCATCCTGGAGCTGTTTTTT
TRBD2	TRBJ2-1	TRBV9	.	CASSLVAGGHLINNEQFF	TGTGCCAGCAGCTTAGTAGCGGGGGGGCATCTCATTAACAATGAGCAGTTCTTC
.	TRBJ2-1	TRBV29-1	.	CSASKGYRISEQFF	TGCAGCGCCTCTAAGGGGTATCGTATCAGTGAGCAGTTCTTC
TRBD2	TRBJ2-3	TRBV7-9	.	CASSQGLAGAPDTQYF	TGTGCCAGCAGCCAAGGACTAGCGGGGGCACCAGATACGCAGTATTTT
.	TRBJ2-2	TRBV6-6	.	CASSSLVANTGELFF	TGTGCCAGCAGTTCACTAGTCGCGAACACCGGGGAGCTGTTTTTT
.	TRBJ2-7	TRBV27	.	CASGPGTAAPYEQYF	TGTGCCAGCGGCCCCGGGACGGCAGCCCCCTACGAGCAGTACTTC
.	TRBJ2-7	TRBV6-5	.	CASSYCSLAPRDFF	TGTGCCAGCAGTTATTGCTCGCTAGCGCCCCGGGACTTCTTC
.	TRBJ1-4	TRBV7-9	.	CASSFDSGEKLFF	TGTGCCAGCAGCTTCGACTCGGGGGAAAAACTGTTTTTT
TRBD1	TRBJ2-7	TRBV7-6	.	CASSLAPGTGSKYEQYF	TGTGCCAGCAGCTTAGCGCCCGGGACAGGGAGTAAGTACGAGCAGTACTTC
TRBD1	TRBJ2-7	TRBV6-5	.	CASSGDSLYEQYF	TGTGCCAGCAGTGGGGACAGCCTCTACGAGCAGTACTTC
.	TRBJ1-6	TRBV5-4	.	CASSADGVSNSPLHF	TGTGCCAGCAGCGCCGACGGGGTCAGTAATTCACCCCTCCACTTT
.	TRBJ1-5	TRBV5-1	.	CASSLEGGQPQHF	TGCGCCAGCAGCTTGGAGGGCGGGCAGCCCCAGCATTTT
.	TRBJ1-4	TRBV28	few	CASRLNRDEKLFF	TGTGCCAGCAGGCTGAACAGGGATGAAAAACTGTTTTTT
.	TRBJ2-1	TRBV5-1	.	CASRLDSRSYNEQFF	TGCGCCAGCAGGCTGGACAGCCGTTCCTACAATGAGCAGTTCTTC
.	TRBJ1-1	TRBV19	.	CASSELNNWGGDTEAFF	TGTGCCAGTAGTGAATTGAATAACTGGGGAGGCGATACTGAAGCTTTCTTT
TRBD2	TRBJ2-3	TRBV7-3	.	CASSPVAGAHDTQYF	TGTGCCAGCAGCCCTGTAGCGGGGGCACATGATACGCAGTATTTT
.	TRBJ1-3	TRBV6-6	.	CASSYSSGGNTIYF	TGTGCCAGCAGTTACTCGTCAGGGGGAAACACCATATATTTT
.	TRBJ1-6	TRBV23-1	.	CASSLPQRQVDSPLHF	TGCGCCAGCAGTCTTCCTCAACGGCAGGTGGATTCACCCCTCCACTTT
TRBD1	TRBJ2-3	TRBV5-6	.	CASSLGTGFTDTQYF	TGTGCCAGCAGCTTGGGGACAGGGTTCACAGATACGCAGTATTTT
.	TRBJ2-7	TRBV5-6	.	CASSLARRVDYEQYF	TGTGCCAGCAGCTTGGCCCGCCGGGTGGACTACGAGCAGTACTTC
.	TRBJ1-5	TRBV5-8	.	CASSLSGEETQHF	TGTGCCAGCAGCTTGTCTGGGGAGGAGACCCAGCATTTT